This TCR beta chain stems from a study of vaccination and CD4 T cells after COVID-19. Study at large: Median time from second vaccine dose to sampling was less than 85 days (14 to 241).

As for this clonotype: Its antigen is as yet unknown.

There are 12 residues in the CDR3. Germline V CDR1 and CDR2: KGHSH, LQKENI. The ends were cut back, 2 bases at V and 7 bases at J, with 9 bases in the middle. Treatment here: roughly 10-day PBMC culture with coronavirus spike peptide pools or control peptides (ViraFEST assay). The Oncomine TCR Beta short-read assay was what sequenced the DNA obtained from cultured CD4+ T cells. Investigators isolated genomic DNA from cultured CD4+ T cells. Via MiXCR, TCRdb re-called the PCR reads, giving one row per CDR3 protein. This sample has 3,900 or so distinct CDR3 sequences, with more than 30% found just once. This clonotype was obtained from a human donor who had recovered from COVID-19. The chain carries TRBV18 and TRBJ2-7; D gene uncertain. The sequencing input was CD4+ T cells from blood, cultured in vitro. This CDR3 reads CASSPTRVEQYF. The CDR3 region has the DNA TGTGCCAGCTCACCAACTCGGGTGGAGCAGTACTTC.